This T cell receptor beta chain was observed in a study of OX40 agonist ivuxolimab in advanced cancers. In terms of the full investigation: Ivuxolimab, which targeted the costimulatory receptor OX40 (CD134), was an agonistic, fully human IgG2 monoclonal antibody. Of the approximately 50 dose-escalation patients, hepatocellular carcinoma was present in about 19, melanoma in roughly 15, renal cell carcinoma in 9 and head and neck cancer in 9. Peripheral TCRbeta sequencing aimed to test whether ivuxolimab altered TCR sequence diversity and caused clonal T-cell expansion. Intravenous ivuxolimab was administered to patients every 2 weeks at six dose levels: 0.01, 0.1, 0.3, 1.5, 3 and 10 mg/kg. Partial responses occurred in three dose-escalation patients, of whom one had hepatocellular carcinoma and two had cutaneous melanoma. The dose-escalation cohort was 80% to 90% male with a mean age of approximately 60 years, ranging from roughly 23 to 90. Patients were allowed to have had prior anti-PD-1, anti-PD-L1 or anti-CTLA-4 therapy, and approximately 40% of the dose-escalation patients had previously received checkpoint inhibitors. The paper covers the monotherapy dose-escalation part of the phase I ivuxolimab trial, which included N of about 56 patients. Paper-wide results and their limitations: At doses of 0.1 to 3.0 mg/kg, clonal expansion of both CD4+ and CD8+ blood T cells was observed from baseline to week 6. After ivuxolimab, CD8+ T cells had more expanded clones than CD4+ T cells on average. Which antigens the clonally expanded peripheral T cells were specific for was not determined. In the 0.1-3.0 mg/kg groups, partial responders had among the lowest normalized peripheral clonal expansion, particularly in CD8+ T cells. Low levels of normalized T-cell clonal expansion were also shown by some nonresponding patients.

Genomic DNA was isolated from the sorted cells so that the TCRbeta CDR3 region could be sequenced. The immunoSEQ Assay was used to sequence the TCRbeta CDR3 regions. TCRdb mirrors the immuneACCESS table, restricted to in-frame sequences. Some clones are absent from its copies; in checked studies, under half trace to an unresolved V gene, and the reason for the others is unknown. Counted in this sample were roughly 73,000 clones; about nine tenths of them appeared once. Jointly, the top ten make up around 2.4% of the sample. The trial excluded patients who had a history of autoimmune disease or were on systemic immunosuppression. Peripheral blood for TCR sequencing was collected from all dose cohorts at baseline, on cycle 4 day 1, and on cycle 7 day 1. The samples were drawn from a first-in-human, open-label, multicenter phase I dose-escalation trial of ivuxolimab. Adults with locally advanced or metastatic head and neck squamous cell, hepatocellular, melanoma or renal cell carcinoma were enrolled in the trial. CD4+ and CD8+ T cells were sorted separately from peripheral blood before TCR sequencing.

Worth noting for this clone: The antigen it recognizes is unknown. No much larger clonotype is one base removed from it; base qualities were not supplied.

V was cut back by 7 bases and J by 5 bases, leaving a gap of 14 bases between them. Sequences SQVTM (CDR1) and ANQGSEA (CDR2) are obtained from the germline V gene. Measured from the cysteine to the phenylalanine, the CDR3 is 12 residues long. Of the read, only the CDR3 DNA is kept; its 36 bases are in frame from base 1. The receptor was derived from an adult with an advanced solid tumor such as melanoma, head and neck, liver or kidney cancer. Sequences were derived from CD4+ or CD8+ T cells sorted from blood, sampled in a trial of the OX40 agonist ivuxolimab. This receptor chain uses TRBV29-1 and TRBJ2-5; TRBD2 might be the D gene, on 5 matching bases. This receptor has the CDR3 CSAQRVGETQYF. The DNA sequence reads TGCAGCGCCCAGAGGGTCGGGGAGACCCAGTACTTC. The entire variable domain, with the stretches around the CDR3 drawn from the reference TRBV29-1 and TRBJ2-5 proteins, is SAVISQKPSRDICQRGTSLTIQCQVDSQVTMMFWYRQQPGQSLTLIATANQGSEATYESGFVIDKFPISRPNLTFSTLTVSNMSPEDSSIYLCSAQRVGETQYFGPGTRLLVL.